This is a list of T cell receptor beta chains from one sample in a study of CXCR3-negative and CXCR3-positive naive CD8 T cells. TCRdb re-called the 5' RACE reads and catalogs CDR3 proteins one per entry, DNA excluded. The sample table includes 5,300 or so distinct CDR3 sequences. Input material: naive CXCR3+ CD8+ T cells from blood. These receptors all stem from a human donor in good health. Some clones in this sample may be carry-over from other donors' samples. Each CDR3 is given with its conserved first and last residue. The size entry is marked missing in some rows and otherwise reads once, few, many or a size class.

j_gene,abundance,v_gene,CDR3aa
TRBJ2-2,-,TRBV7-3,CASSPGLASGELFF
TRBJ2-7,-,TRBV6-5,CASSGRDTGTYEQYF
TRBJ2-4,-,TRBV2,CASSEGTGGSKNIQYF
TRBJ2-3,-,TRBV3-1,CASSQDTTSGPRDTQYF
TRBJ2-3,-,TRBV2,CASSASGTPPWAQYF
TRBJ2-7,-,TRBV6-2/TRBV6-3,CASSHGPTVYEQYF
TRBJ2-7,-,TRBV15,CATSRDRALASEQYF
TRBJ2-6,medium-sized,TRBV12-3/TRBV12-4,CASSPVGGYGANVLTF
TRBJ2-2,-,TRBV6-2/TRBV6-3,CATVHVGELFF
TRBJ1-2,medium-sized,TRBV29-1,CSASGTDNYGYTF
TRBJ2-3,-,TRBV5-1,CASSPLSGRRPVDTQYF
TRBJ2-1,-,TRBV11-2,CASSLGGSSYNEQFF
TRBJ2-1,medium-sized,TRBV4-1,CASSQVGYNEQFF
TRBJ2-1,-,TRBV19,CASSPGVAYNEHFF
TRBJ2-2,medium-sized,TRBV7-9,CASSPTGELFF
TRBJ1-1,-,TRBV7-9,CASSQQDRGLLNTEAFF
TRBJ1-1,medium-sized,TRBV4-3,CASSQGAEAFF
TRBJ2-3,-,TRBV6-5,CASRPGQGWADTQYF
TRBJ1-2,-,TRBV29-1,CSAGQALVGYTF
TRBJ2-1,medium-sized,TRBV5-1,CASSSRGPLDEQFF
TRBJ2-7,-,TRBV29-1,CSVGRESSYEQYF
TRBJ1-1,-,TRBV11-2,CASSLLNTEAFF
TRBJ2-1,medium-sized,TRBV27,CASSLYLGQNNEQFF
TRBJ2-5,-,TRBV9,CANSVTSSGETQYF
TRBJ2-7,-,TRBV27,CASSLLASSYEQYF